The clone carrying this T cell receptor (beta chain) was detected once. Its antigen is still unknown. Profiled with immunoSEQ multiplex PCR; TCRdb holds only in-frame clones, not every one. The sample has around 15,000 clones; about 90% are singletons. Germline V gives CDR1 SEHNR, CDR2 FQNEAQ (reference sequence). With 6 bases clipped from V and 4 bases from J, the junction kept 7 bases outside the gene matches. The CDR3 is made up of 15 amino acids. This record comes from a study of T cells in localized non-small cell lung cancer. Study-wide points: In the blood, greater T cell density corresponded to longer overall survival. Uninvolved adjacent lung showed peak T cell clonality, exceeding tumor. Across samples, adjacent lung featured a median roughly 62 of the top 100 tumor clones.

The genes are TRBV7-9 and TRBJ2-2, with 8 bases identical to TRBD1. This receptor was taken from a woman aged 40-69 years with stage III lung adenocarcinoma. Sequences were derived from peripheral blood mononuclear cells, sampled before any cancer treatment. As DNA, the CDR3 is TGTGCCAGCAGATCGGGACAGGAGTTCACCGGGGAGCTGTTTTTT. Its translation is CASRSGQEFTGELFF. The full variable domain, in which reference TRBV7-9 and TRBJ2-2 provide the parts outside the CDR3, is DTGVSQNPRHKITKRGQNVTFRCDPISEHNRLYWYRQTLGQGPEFLTYFQNEAQLEKSRLLSDRFSAERPKGSFSTLEIQRTEQGDSAMYLCASRSGQEFTGELFFGEGSRLTVL.